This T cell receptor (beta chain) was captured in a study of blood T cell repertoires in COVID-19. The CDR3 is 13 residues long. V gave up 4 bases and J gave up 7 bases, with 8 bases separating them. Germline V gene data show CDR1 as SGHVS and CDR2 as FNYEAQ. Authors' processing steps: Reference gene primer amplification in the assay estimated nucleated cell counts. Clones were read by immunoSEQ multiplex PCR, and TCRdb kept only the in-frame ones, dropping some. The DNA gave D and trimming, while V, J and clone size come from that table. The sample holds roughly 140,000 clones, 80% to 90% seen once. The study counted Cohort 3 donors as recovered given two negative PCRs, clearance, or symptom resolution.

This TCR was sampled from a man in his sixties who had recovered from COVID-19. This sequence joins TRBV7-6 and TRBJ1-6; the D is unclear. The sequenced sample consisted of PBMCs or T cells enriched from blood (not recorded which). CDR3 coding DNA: TGTGCCAGCAGCTCGACGGGGAATTCACCCCTCCACTTT. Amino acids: CASSSTGNSPLHF.